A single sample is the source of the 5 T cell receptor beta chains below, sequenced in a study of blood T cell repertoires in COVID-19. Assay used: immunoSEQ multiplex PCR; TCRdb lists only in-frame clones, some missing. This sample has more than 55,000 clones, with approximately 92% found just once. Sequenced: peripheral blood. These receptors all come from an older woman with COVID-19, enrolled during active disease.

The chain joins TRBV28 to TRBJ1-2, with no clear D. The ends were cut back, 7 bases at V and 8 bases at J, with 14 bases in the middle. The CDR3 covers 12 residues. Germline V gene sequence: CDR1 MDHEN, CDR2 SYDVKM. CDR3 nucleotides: TGTGCCAGCACCTCTGTCTCGAGGGGCTACACCTTC. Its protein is CASTSVSRGYTF.

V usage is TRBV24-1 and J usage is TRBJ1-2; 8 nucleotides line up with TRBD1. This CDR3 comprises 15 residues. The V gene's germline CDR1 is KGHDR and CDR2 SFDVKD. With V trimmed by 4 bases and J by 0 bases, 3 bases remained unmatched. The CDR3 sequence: CATSDPGGANYGYTF. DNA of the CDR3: TGTGCCACCAGTGACCCAGGGGGCGCTAACTATGGCTACACCTTC.

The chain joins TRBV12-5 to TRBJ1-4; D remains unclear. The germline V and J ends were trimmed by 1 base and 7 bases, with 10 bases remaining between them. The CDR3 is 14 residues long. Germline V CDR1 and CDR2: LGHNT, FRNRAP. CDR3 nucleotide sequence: TGTGCTAGTGGTTTGGGGGCCATAGGTGAAAAACTGTTTTTT. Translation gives CASGLGAIGEKLFF.

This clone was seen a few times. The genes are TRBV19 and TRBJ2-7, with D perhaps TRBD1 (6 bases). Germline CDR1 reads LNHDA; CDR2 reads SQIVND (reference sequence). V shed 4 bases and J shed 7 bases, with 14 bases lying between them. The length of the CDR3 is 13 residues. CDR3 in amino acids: CASSSQGHGEQYF. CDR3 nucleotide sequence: TGTGCCAGTAGTAGCCAGGGGCATGGAGAGCAGTACTTC.

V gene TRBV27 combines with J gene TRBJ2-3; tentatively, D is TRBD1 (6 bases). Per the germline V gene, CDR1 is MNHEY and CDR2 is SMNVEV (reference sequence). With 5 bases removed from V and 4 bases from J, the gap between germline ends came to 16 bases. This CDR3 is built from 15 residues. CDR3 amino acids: CASSLGASSADTQYF. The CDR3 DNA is TGTGCCAGCAGTCTGGGGGCTAGCTCGGCAGATACGCAGTATTTT.